This entry is about one T cell receptor beta chain. The antigen is undetermined. This sample was taken from a study of CD8 T cells in Susac syndrome. Random hexamers primed reverse transcription of about 0.5 to 1 ug RNA. immunoSEQ multiplex PCR amplified TCR beta CDR3 across 54 Vbeta, 13 Jbeta. Each CDR3 protein is one row after TCRdb ran MiXCR on the immunoSEQ multiplex PCR reads. Of under 300,000 distinct CDR3 sequences in the sample, about 96% were seen once. The V end lost 4 bases, the J end lost 0 bases, and 12 bases lay between the germline ends. The germline V gene has CDR1 SGHTA and CDR2 FQGNSA. CDR3 length: 15 residues. The CD8+ and CD4+ T cells were negatively isolated, with the TEMRA cells enriched by FACS. Overall study results and limits: Individuals included in the TCR sequencing and HLA analysis were acknowledged by the study to be relatively few in number.

This TCR was sampled from a human donor with Susac syndrome. Sequenced material: CD4+ T cells from PBMCs. The chain is built from TRBV7-2 and TRBJ2-5; D may match TRBD1 or TRBD2 (6 bases each). The CDR3 region has the DNA TGTGCCAGCAGCTCGGAGGGGGGCCACCAAGAGACCCAGTACTTC. As protein: CASSSEGGHQETQYF. The variable domain in full, with the rest retrieved from reference TRBV7-2 and TRBJ2-5, is GAGVSQSPSNKVTEKGKDVELRCDPISGHTALYWYRQSLGQGLEFLIYFQGNSAPDKSGLPSDRFSAERTGGSVSTLTIQRTQQEDSAVYLCASSSEGGHQETQYFGPGTRLLVL.